Given below is one T cell receptor beta chain in context. The germline CDR1 and CDR2 sequences are SGHRS and YFSETQ. CDR3 size: 16 residues. The V gene lost 0 bases and the J gene lost 4 bases, with 16 bases spanning the gap. Some clones are missing from TCRdb's copy, which holds only in-frame ones; the method was immunoSEQ multiplex PCR. Of about 90,000 clones listed, approximately 83% are singletons. This sample stems from a study of blood T cell repertoires in COVID-19. The sequence derives from a man in his 60s with acute or convalescent COVID-19. Material for sequencing was peripheral blood. The J gene is TRBJ1-1, the V gene TRBV5-1; possibly TRBD1 for D (6 bases). The CDR3 loop is CASSLEPTGSSTEAFF. CDR3 sequence (DNA): TGCGCCAGCAGCTTGGAACCCACAGGGTCGAGCACTGAAGCTTTCTTT.